This TCR beta chain came from a study of T cells after yellow fever vaccination. A single record per CDR3 protein comes from TCRdb applying MiXCR to the 5' RACE reads. The repertoire has a few hundred thousand distinct CDR3 sequences, 8.5% to 10% of them found once; the top ten carry around 3.1%. This clonotype was seen many times. From germline, CDR1 is DFQATT and CDR2 SNEGSKA (reference sequence). CDR3 length: 16 residues. With V trimmed by 3 bases and J by 7 bases, 9 bases remained unmatched. The receptor comes from a man aged 18-30 years who received the YFV17D yellow fever vaccine. This sequence joins TRBV20-1 and TRBJ2-5, with 15 bases identical to TRBD2. Sequenced here: CD4+ T cells sorted from PBMCs, sampled 5 days after the yellow fever booster vaccination. The chain's CDR3 is CSASKGLAGGSGTQYF. Here the CDR3 DNA reads TGCAGTGCTAGTAAAGGACTAGCGGGGGGGTCCGGGACCCAGTACTTC.